This paragraph reports one T cell receptor (beta chain). As yet, its antigen is unknown. The entry originates in a study of blood T cells in healthy people across ages. Every donor contributed roughly 10 milliliters of peripheral blood by blood draw. Total RNA, at least 5.5 micrograms per sample, was extracted from PBMCs. Broader study findings: Donors of long life had a larger count of naive CD4+ cells and greater diversity than aged donors.

Using a J-beta primer mix together with a sample-barcoded 5' primer, a second PCR was run for about 6 to 12 cycles. Each cDNA molecule, via a template-switch adaptor with 12 random nucleotides, was tagged. In TCRdb, the 5' RACE reads were re-called with MiXCR into one record per CDR3 protein. The data hold 890,000 or so distinct CDR3 sequences, with roughly 60% observed a single time. Germline V CDR1 and CDR2: SGHVS, FNYEAQ. The CDR3 has 20 amino acids. Trimming took 5 bases from V and 0 from J, leaving 26 bases between them. This clonotype was obtained from a man aged 25-40 years in good health. The sequenced sample was blood. The rearrangement joins TRBV7-6 to TRBJ2-1; either TRBD1 or TRBD2 may supply D (5 bases each). CDR3 in amino acids: CASSAWGWDRRMSSYNEQFF. The CDR3 DNA is TGTGCCAGCAGCGCATGGGGATGGGACCGCCGTATGAGCTCCTACAATGAGCAGTTCTTC. Full variable domain (outside the CDR3, taken from reference TRBV7-6 and TRBJ2-1): GAGVSQSPRYKVTKRGQDVALRCDPISGHVSLYWYRQALGQGPEFLTYFNYEAQQDKSGLPNDRFSAERPEGSISTLTIQRTEQRDSAMYRCASSAWGWDRRMSSYNEQFFGPGTRLTVL.